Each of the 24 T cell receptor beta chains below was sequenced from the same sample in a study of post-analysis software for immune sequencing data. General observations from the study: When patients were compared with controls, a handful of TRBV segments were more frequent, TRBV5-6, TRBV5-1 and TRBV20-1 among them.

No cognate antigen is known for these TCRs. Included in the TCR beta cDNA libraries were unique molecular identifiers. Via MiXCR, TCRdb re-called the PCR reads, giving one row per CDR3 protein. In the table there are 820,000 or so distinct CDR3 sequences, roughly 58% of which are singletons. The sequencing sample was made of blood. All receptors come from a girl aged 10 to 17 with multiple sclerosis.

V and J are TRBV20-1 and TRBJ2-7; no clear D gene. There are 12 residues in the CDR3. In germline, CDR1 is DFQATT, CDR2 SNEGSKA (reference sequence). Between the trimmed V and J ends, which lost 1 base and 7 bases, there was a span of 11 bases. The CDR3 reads CSARVRTGEQYF. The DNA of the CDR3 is TGCAGTGCTAGAGTCAGGACGGGTGAGCAGTACTTC.

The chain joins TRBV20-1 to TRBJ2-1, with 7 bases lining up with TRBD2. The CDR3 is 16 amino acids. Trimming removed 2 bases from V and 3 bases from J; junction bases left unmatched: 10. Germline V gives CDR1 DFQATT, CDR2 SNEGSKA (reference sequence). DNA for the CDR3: TGCAGTGCTAGACCCTTTGGCGGGGGTGGCTACAATGAGCAGTTCTTC. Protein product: CSARPFGGGGYNEQFF.

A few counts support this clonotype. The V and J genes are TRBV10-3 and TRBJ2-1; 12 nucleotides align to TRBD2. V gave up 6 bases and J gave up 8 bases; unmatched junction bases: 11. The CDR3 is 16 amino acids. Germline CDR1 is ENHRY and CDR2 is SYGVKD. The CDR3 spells CAIRTMTSGSLDEQFF. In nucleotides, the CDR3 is TGTGCCATCAGGACGATGACTAGCGGGAGTCTAGATGAGCAGTTCTTC.

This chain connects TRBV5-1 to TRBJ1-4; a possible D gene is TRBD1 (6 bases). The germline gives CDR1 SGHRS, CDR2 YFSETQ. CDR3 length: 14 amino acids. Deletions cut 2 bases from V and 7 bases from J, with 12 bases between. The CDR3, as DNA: TGCGCCAGCAGCTTACAGGGAAGGGGTGAAAAACTGTTTTTT. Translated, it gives CASSLQGRGEKLFF.

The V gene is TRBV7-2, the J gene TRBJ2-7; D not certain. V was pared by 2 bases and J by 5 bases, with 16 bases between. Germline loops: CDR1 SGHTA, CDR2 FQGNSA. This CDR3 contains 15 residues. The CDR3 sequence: CASSLRGPTGHEQYF. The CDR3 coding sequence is TGTGCCAGCAGCTTACGAGGTCCCACGGGCCACGAGCAGTACTTC. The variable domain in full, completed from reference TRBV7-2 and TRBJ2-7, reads GAGVSQSPSNKVTEKGKDVELRCDPISGHTALYWYRQSLGQGLEFLIYFQGNSAPDKSGLPSDRFSAERTGGSVSTLTIQRTQQEDSAVYLCASSLRGPTGHEQYFGPGTRLTVT.

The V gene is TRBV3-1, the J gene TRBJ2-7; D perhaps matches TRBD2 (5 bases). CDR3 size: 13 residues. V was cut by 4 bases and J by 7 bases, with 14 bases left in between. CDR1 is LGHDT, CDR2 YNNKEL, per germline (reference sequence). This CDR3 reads CASSPLGRVEQYF. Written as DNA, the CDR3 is TGTGCCAGCAGCCCATTAGGGCGGGTAGAGCAGTACTTC.

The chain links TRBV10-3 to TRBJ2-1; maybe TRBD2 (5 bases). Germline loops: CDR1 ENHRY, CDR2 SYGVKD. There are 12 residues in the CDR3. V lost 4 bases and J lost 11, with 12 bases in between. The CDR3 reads CAISVKDSKQFF. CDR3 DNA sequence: TGTGCCATCAGTGTAAAGGACTCTAAGCAGTTCTTC.

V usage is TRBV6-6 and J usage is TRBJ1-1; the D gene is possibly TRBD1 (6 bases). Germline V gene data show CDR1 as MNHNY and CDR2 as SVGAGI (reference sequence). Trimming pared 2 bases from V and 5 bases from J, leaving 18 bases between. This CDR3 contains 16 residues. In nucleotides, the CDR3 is TGTGCCAGCAGTTACCCACGTGGCAGGGGTGGGACTGAAGCTTTCTTT. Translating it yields CASSYPRGRGGTEAFF.

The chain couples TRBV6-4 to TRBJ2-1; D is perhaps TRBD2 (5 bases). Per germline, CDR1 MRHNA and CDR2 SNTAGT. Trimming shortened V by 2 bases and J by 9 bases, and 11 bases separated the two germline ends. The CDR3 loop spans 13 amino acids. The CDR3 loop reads CASSDGEYGEQFF. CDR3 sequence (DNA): TGTGCCAGCAGTGACGGGGAGTACGGTGAGCAGTTCTTC.

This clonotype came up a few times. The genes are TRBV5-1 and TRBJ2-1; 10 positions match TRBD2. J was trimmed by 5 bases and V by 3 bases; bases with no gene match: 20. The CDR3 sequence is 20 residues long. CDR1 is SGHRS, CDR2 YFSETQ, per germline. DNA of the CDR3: TGCGCCAGCAGCTCCCCGATCCAAATTACCACTAGCGGGAAGGACAATGAGCAGTTCTTC. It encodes CASSSPIQITTSGKDNEQFF.

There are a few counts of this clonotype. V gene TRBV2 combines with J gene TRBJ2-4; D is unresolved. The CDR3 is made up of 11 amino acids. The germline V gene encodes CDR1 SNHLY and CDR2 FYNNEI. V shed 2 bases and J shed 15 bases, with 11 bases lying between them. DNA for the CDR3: TGTGCCAGCAGTGAATACGGTCGAAGGTACTTC. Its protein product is CASSEYGRRYF.

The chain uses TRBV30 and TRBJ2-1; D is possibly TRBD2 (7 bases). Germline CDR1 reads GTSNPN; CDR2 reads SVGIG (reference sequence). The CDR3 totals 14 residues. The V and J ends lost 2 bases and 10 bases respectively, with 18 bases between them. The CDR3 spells CAWSLPGGLEEQFF. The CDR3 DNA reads TGTGCCTGGAGTTTGCCGGGGGGCCTTGAGGAGCAGTTCTTC.

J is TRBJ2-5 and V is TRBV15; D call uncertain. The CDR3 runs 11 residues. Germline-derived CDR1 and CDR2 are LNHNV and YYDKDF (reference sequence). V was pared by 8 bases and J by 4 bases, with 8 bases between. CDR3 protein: CATGSGETQYF. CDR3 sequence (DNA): TGTGCCACCGGGTCGGGAGAGACCCAGTACTTC.

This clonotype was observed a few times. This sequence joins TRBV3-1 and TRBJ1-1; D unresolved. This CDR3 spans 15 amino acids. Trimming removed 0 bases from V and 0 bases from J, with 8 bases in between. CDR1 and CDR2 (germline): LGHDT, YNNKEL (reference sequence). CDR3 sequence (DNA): TGTGCCAGCAGCCAAGATTCCACAATGAACACTGAAGCTTTCTTT. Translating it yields CASSQDSTMNTEAFF.

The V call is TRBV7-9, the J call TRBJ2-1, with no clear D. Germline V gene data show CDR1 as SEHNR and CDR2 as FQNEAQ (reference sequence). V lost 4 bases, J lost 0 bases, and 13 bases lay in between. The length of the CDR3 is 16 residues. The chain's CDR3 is CASSSREDGSYNEQFF. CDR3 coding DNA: TGTGCCAGCAGCTCCCGAGAAGACGGCTCCTACAATGAGCAGTTCTTC.

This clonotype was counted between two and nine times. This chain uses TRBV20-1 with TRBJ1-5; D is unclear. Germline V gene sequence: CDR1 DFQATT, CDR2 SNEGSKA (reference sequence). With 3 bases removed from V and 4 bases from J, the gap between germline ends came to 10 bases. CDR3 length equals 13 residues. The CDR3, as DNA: TGCAGTGCTAGCGAGTCACAGAATCAGCCCCAGCATTTT. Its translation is CSASESQNQPQHF.

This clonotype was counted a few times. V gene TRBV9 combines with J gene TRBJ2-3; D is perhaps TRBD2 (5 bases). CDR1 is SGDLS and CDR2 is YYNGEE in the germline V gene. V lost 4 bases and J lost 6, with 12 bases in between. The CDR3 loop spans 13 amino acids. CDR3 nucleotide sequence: TGTGCCAGCAGCAGGAATCCGGGGGATACGCAGTATTTT. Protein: CASSRNPGDTQYF.

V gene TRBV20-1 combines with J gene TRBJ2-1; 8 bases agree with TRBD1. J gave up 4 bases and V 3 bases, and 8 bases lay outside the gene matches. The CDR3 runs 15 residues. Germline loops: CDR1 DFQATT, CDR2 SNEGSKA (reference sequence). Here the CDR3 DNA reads TGCAGTGCTAGGGACACAGGGGACAGGTACAATGAGCAGTTCTTC. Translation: CSARDTGDRYNEQFF.

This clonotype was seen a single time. CDR3: CSATSGAAGDEQYF. In DNA form, the CDR3 reads TGCAGTGCCACTAGCGGGGCGGCCGGGGACGAGCAGTACTTC. The chain links TRBV20-1 to TRBJ2-5, with TRBD2 matching 10 bases. The end of the DNA is better explained by TRBJ2-7, so the J call may be wrong. This CDR3 has 14 residues. In germline, CDR1 is DFQATT, CDR2 SNEGSKA (reference sequence).

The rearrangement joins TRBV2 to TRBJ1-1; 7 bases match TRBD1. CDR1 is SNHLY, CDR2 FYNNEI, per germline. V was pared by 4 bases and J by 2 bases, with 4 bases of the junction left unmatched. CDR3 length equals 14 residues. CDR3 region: CASSVQGENTEAFF. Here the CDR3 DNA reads TGTGCCAGCAGTGTTCAGGGGGAAAACACTGAAGCTTTCTTT.

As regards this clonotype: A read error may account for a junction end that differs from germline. The CDR3 nucleotides read TGCATCGTTGTTGAGAATAGCAATCAGCCCCAGCATTTT. Residues: CIVVENSNQPQHF. The rearrangement uses TRBV29-1 and TRBJ1-5; no definite D call. This CDR3 spans 13 amino acids. The germline V gene has CDR1 SQVTM and CDR2 ANQGSEA.

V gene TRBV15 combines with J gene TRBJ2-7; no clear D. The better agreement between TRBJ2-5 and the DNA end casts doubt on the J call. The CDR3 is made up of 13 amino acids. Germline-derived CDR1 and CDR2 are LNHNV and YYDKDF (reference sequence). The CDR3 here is CATSRGGKETQYF. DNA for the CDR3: TGTGCCACCAGCAGAGGGGGTAAAGAGACCCAGTACTTC.

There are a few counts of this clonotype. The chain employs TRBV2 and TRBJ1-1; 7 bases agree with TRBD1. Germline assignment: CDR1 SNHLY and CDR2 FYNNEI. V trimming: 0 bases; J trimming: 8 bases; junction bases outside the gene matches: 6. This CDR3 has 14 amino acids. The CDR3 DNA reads TGTGCCAGCAGTGAAGCAGGGGGCCGGGGCGAAGCTTTCTTT. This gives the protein CASSEAGGRGEAFF.

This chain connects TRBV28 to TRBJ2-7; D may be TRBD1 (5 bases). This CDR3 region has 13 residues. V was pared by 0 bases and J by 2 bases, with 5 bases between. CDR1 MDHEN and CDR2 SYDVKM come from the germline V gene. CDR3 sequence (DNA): TGTGCCAGCAGTTTATGGGGGCCCTACGAGCAGTACTTC. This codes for CASSLWGPYEQYF.